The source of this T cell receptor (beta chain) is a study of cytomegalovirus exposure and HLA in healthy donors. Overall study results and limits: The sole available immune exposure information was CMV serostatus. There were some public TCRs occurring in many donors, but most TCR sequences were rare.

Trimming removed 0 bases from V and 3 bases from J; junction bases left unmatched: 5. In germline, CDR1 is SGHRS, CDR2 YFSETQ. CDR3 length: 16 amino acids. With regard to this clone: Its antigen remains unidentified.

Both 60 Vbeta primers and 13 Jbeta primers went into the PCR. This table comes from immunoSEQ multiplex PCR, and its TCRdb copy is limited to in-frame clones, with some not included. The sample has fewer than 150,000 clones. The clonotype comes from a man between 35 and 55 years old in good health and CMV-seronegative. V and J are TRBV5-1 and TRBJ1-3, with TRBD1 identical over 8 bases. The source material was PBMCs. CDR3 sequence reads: CASSLVQGANGNTIYF. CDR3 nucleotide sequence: TGCGCCAGCAGCTTGGTTCAGGGGGCGAATGGAAACACCATATATTTT.